This TCR beta chain came from a study of spatial heterogeneity in lung cancer. Regarding the study as a whole: In blood, ubiquitous expanded tumor TCRs appeared more at resection than follow-up.

Time point here: sample taken at primary tumor resection. The authors sequenced whole RNA from tumor, nontumor lung or frozen PBMC without sorting. The donors, 70 or so patients with untreated early-stage non-small cell lung cancer, provided the samples. This clonotype showed up many times. Its antigen is undetermined. A unique molecular identifier was attached to every TCR cDNA molecule. TCRdb ran MiXCR on the 5' RACE reads and lists one entry per CDR3 protein. The repertoire holds some 22,000 distinct CDR3 sequences, with around 4.7% as singletons. Material: PBMCs, obtained at surgery. This clonotype originated in a male donor with early-stage non-small cell lung cancer.

The CDR3 loop reads CASSYGLAGLTDTQYF. CDR3 bases: TGTGCCAGCAGTTATGGTCTAGCGGGGCTCACAGATACGCAGTATTTT. The chain combines TRBV6-6 with TRBJ2-3, with 9 bases lining up with TRBD2. The CDR3 has 16 residues. Germline values: CDR1 MNHNY, CDR2 SVGAGI (reference sequence). V was pared by 3 bases and J by 2 bases, with 6 bases of the junction left unmatched.